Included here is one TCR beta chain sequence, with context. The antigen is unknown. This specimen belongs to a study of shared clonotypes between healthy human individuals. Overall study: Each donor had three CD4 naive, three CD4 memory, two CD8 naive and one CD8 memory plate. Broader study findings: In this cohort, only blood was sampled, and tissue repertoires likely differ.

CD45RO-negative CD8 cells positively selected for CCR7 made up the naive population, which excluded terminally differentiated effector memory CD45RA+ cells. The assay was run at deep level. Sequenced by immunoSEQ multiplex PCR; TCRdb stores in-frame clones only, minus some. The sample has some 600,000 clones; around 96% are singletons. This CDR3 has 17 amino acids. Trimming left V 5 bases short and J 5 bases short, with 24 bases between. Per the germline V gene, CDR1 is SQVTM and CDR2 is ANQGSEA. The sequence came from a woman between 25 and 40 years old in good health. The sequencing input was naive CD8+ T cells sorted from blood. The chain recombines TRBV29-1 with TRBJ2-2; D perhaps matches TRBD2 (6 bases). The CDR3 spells CSVPLLPLSGRTGELFF. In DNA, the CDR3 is TGCAGCGTTCCCTTACTCCCGTTGTCAGGGAGGACCGGGGAGCTGTTTTTT.